This TCR beta chain emerged from a study of OX40 agonist ivuxolimab in advanced cancers. Study-wide context: A diagnosis of hepatocellular carcinoma, melanoma, renal cell or head and neck cancer was present in dose-escalation patients. The group had a mean age of roughly 56 years, ranged from 23 to 79, and was 80% to 85% male.

The table came from immunoSEQ multiplex PCR; TCRdb's copy has only in-frame clones and leaves some out. The table shows around 11,000 clones, with 77% occurring only once. This clone has a handful of counts. Per germline, CDR1 SQVTM and CDR2 ANQGSEA. The CDR3 consists of 15 residues. V was cut by 4 bases and J by 0 bases, with 15 bases left in between. This sample comprised CD4+ or CD8+ T cells sorted from blood, obtained in a trial of the OX40 agonist ivuxolimab. The genes are TRBV29-1 and TRBJ1-1; tentative D call: TRBD1 (6 bases). The receptor's source is an adult with an advanced solid tumor such as melanoma, head and neck, liver or kidney cancer. CDR3 coding DNA: TGCAGCGTTGCCTACCTACAGGGTATGAACACTGAAGCTTTCTTT. Amino acid sequence: CSVAYLQGMNTEAFF. The full variable domain, completed using reference TRBV29-1 and TRBJ1-1, is SAVISQKPSRDICQRGTSLTIQCQVDSQVTMMFWYRQQPGQSLTLIATANQGSEATYESGFVIDKFPISRPNLTFSTLTVSNMSPEDSSIYLCSVAYLQGMNTEAFFGQGTRLTVV.